These 27 T cell receptor beta chains were all obtained from the same sample, sequenced in a study of Ad26.COV2.S vaccination and SARS-CoV-2 variants. Assay: immunoSEQ multiplex PCR; the TCRdb copy retains only in-frame clones and omits some. The sample shows 300,000 to 350,000 clones, roughly 90% of them seen only once. The treatment: some 19 received Ad26.COV2.S at low or high dose, single or two shots; 5 received placebo; per-sample allocation not given. The investigators took samples on day 63 after the first vaccine or placebo injection. The sample was peripheral blood, taken in a trial of Ad26.COV2.S vaccine versus placebo. These receptor sequences come from a person between 18 and 65 years old who received the Ad26.COV2.S COVID-19 vaccine or a placebo.

The chain joins TRBV27 to TRBJ2-1, with TRBD2 identical over 7 bases. With 4 bases clipped from V and 4 bases from J, the junction kept 1 base outside the gene matches. CDR1 is MNHEY and CDR2 is SMNVEV in the germline V gene (reference sequence). This CDR3 contains 13 residues. The CDR3 region is CASSWTRYNEQFF. The CDR3 nucleotides are TGTGCCAGCAGTTGGACTAGATACAATGAGCAGTTCTTC.

The chain combines TRBV19 with TRBJ2-1; 7 nucleotides agree with TRBD1. V dropped 5 bases and J dropped 5; count of bases not matched to a gene: 15. This CDR3 has 17 residues. CDR1 LNHDA and CDR2 SQIVND come from the germline V gene (reference sequence). This chain's CDR3 is CASSPPPSRGQHNEQFF. CDR3 DNA sequence: TGTGCCAGTAGTCCACCACCATCAAGGGGACAGCACAATGAGCAGTTCTTC. The full variable domain, with the rest looked up from reference TRBV19 and TRBJ2-1, is DGGITQSPKYLFRKEGQNVTLSCEQNLNHDAMYWYRQDPGQGLRLIYYSQIVNDFQKGDIAEGYSVSREKKESFPLTVTSAQKNPTAFYLCASSPPPSRGQHNEQFFGPGTRLTVL.

This clone has only one observation. CDR3 amino acids: CASSFSLAGSTDTQYF. CDR3 DNA sequence: TGTGCCAGCAGTTTCTCGCTAGCGGGGAGCACAGATACGCAGTATTTT. The chain couples TRBV6-5 to TRBJ2-3, with TRBD2 identical over 9 bases. The ends lost 4 bases at V and 0 bases at J; junction bases unmatched: 5. From germline, CDR1 is MNHEY and CDR2 SVGAGI. CDR3 length equals 16 residues.

V is TRBV7-9 and J is TRBJ2-4; D unclear. V was clipped by 5 bases and J by 0 bases, with 8 bases between them. The length of the CDR3 is 14 residues. Germline CDR1 and CDR2: SEHNR and FQNEAQ (reference sequence). This CDR3 is CASSPQIAKNIQYF. For the CDR3, the DNA is TGTGCCAGCAGCCCTCAGATAGCCAAAAACATTCAGTACTTC.

This clone was observed a single time. This chain uses TRBV5-1 with TRBJ2-2; no definite D call. The CDR3 loop spans 15 amino acids. Germline V gene data show CDR1 as SGHRS and CDR2 as YFSETQ. V was clipped by 0 bases and J by 1 base, with 7 bases between them. CDR3 loop: CASSLGTGNTGELFF. CDR3 DNA sequence: TGCGCCAGCAGCTTGGGAACCGGGAACACCGGGGAGCTGTTTTTT.

This clone was counted only a few times. The chain links TRBV19 to TRBJ1-6, with no clear D. The CDR3 consists of 16 residues. Germline V gives CDR1 LNHDA, CDR2 SQIVND (reference sequence). V lost 2 bases to trimming and J lost 0 bases, with 8 bases between them. For the CDR3, the DNA is TGTGCCAGTAGTATAAGCAGCAGCTCCTATAATTCACCCCTCCACTTT. Encoded protein: CASSISSSSYNSPLHF.

The chain is built from TRBV19 and TRBJ1-2; 8 nucleotides agree with TRBD1. V was clipped by 6 bases and J by 4 bases; unmatched bases: 4. The germline V gene encodes CDR1 LNHDA and CDR2 SQIVND (reference sequence). The CDR3 has 13 residues. Written as DNA, the CDR3 is TGTGCCAGTAGCAAGGACAGGGCCTATGGCTACACCTTC. It is translated as CASSKDRAYGYTF.

V and J are TRBV19 and TRBJ2-7; D perhaps matches TRBD1 (7 bases). CDR1 is LNHDA and CDR2 is SQIVND in the germline V gene (reference sequence). This CDR3 comprises 15 residues. Trimming cost V 6 bases and J 3 bases, with 18 bases left between them. In DNA, the CDR3 is TGTGCCAGTAGCTGGGGGGAGCAGGGGGACTACGAGCAGTACTTC. This encodes CASSWGEQGDYEQYF.

The J gene is TRBJ2-3, the V gene TRBV10-3, with a tentative D call TRBD2 (6 bases). Germline lookup yields CDR1 ENHRY and CDR2 SYGVKD. This CDR3 has 15 residues. V shed 4 bases and J shed 0 bases, with 11 bases lying between them. The DNA of the CDR3 is TGTGCCATCAGTGCCCGGGGGACTAGCACAGATACGCAGTATTTT. It is translated as CAISARGTSTDTQYF.

This sequence joins TRBV6-1 and TRBJ2-2; no definite D call. The ends were cut back, 3 bases at V and 4 bases at J, with 15 bases in the middle. The CDR3 covers 16 residues. Germline loops: CDR1 MNHNS, CDR2 SASEGT. CDR3 amino acids: CASSDALRLGTGELFF. CDR3 bases: TGTGCCAGCAGTGATGCGTTGAGGCTGGGCACCGGGGAGCTGTTTTTT.

This clone was found a few times. The CDR3 DNA sequence: TGTGCCAGCAGTTTAGCAGGGGCAGGAGTTAATGAAAAACTGTTTTTT. The encoded protein is CASSLAGAGVNEKLFF. The rearrangement uses TRBV28 and TRBJ1-4; D might be TRBD1 (6 bases). The V gene lost 2 bases and the J gene lost 4 bases, with 14 bases spanning the gap. Germline V lookup: CDR1 MDHEN, CDR2 SYDVKM. The CDR3 is 16 residues long.

The chain carries TRBV6-6 and TRBJ2-2; perhaps TRBD1 as D (6 bases). Germline V gene sequence: CDR1 MNHNY, CDR2 SVGAGI (reference sequence). V was trimmed by 2 bases and J by 6 bases, leaving 16 bases between them. The CDR3 has 16 residues. CDR3 in DNA: TGTGCCAGCAGTTACGCAGGGGCAGGGTCTCCCGGGGAGCTGTTTTTT. This encodes CASSYAGAGSPGELFF.

V usage is TRBV10-3 and J usage is TRBJ1-3; perhaps TRBD1 as D (6 bases). Germline values: CDR1 ENHRY, CDR2 SYGVKD. There are 15 residues in the CDR3. Trimming left V 8 bases short and J 2 bases short, with 16 bases between. The CDR3 is CAISPAGATGNTIYF. CDR3 coding DNA: TGTGCCATCTCCCCGGCGGGGGCTACTGGAAACACCATATATTTT.

The V gene is TRBV19, the J gene TRBJ2-3, with D possibly being TRBD1 or TRBD2 (6 bases each). There are 13 residues in the CDR3. V lost 7 bases to trimming and J lost 5 bases, with 13 bases between them. Germline assignment: CDR1 LNHDA and CDR2 SQIVND (reference sequence). The CDR3 coding sequence is TGTGCCAGTAAGAGGAAGGGGGGAGATACGCAGTATTTT. It codes for CASKRKGGDTQYF.

The rearrangement uses TRBV5-5 and TRBJ2-3; D gene ambiguous. Germline CDR1 is SGHKS and CDR2 is YYEKEE (reference sequence). There are 15 residues in the CDR3. Trimming removed 7 bases from V and 0 bases from J, with 15 bases in between. The CDR3 region has the DNA TGTGCCAGCCGCCTGGTTCCCGGAAGCACAGATACGCAGTATTTT. Residues: CASRLVPGSTDTQYF.

V and J are TRBV11-3 and TRBJ2-2, with TRBD1 as a possible D gene (6 bases). The CDR3 runs to 14 residues. Trimming removed 4 bases at V and 2 bases at J, with 8 bases between. Germline CDR1 reads SGHNT; CDR2 reads YENEEA. CDR3 nucleotides: TGTGCCAGCAGCTCAGGGGTAAACACCGGGGAGCTGTTTTTT. Translation: CASSSGVNTGELFF.

The chain is built from TRBV11-2 and TRBJ2-1, with 7 bases aligning to TRBD2. Germline CDR1 SGHAT, CDR2 FQNNGV. The CDR3 spans 15 residues. J was trimmed by 7 bases and V by 2 bases; bases with no gene match: 8. The CDR3 loop reads CASSLLRGSKNEQFF. The CDR3 bases are TGTGCCAGCAGCTTACTCCGCGGGAGTAAAAATGAGCAGTTCTTC.

The V call is TRBV7-9, the J call TRBJ2-7; D ambiguous. Trimming took off 2 bases at V and 3 bases at J, with 8 bases between the two ends. The CDR3 is made up of 13 amino acids. The germline V gene encodes CDR1 SEHNR and CDR2 FQNEAQ (reference sequence). The chain's CDR3 is CASSLWASYEQYF. The CDR3 DNA reads TGTGCCAGCAGCTTATGGGCCAGCTACGAGCAGTACTTC. The whole variable domain, filled in from reference TRBV7-9 and TRBJ2-7, reads DTGVSQNPRHKITKRGQNVTFRCDPISEHNRLYWYRQTLGQGPEFLTYFQNEAQLEKSRLLSDRFSAERPKGSFSTLEIQRTEQGDSAMYLCASSLWASYEQYFGPGTRLTVT.

This chain links TRBV7-2 with TRBJ2-7; tentative D call: TRBD1 (7 bases). V gave up 0 bases and J gave up 4 bases, with 10 bases separating them. Germline CDR1 and CDR2: SGHTA and FQGNSA. The CDR3 length is 14 residues. DNA for the CDR3: TGTGCCAGCAGCTTAGCGGCAGGGGGGTACGAGCAGTACTTC. It translates to CASSLAAGGYEQYF.

The chain is built from TRBV10-3 and TRBJ2-7; no definite D call. Germline CDR1 is ENHRY and CDR2 is SYGVKD. Trimming took off 0 bases at V and 2 bases at J, with 8 bases between the two ends. This CDR3 is built from 14 residues. The CDR3, as DNA: TGTGCCATCAGTGAGTCAGAAACGGCCTACGAGCAGTACTTC. It encodes CAISESETAYEQYF.

The CDR3 loop reads CASSVGWGTQYF. CDR3 in DNA: TGTGCCAGCAGCGTAGGGTGGGGTACGCAGTATTTT. The V gene is TRBV9, the J gene TRBJ2-3; D gene unclear. Trimming cost V 0 bases and J 8 bases, with 7 bases left between them. The CDR3 loop spans 12 amino acids. In germline, CDR1 is SGDLS, CDR2 YYNGEE.

V and J are TRBV15 and TRBJ2-5; 7 bases agree with TRBD2. Unmatched junction bases numbered 10, after V lost 5 bases and J lost 4 bases. The germline V gene encodes CDR1 LNHNV and CDR2 YYDKDF (reference sequence). CDR3 length: 15 amino acids. The CDR3 loop is CATSGGRGSIETQYF. The CDR3 DNA follows: TGTGCCACCAGCGGCGGGAGAGGATCGATAGAGACCCAGTACTTC. The full variable domain, rest sourced from reference TRBV15 and TRBJ2-5, is DAMVIQNPRYQVTQFGKPVTLSCSQTLNHNVMYWYQQKSSQAPKLLFHYYDKDFNNEADTPDNFQSRRPNTSFCFLDIRSPGLGDTAMYLCATSGGRGSIETQYFGPGTRLLVL.

Of note for this clone: Sequence at one end of the junction differs from germline and may be a read error. This chain joins TRBV7-7 and TRBJ2-5; tentative D call: TRBD2 (5 bases). The CDR3 consists of 15 residues. Germline V gives CDR1 SSHAT, CDR2 FNYEAQ (reference sequence). CDR3 in amino acids: CASSLASPGSETQYF. In nucleotides, the CDR3 is TGTGCTAGCAGCTTAGCGTCCCCGGGGTCGGAGACCCAGTACTTC.

The table lists this clone with a few counts. The CDR3 bases are TGTGCCAGCAGCTTAAGTGGCAACACCGGGGAGCTGTTTTTT. This encodes CASSLSGNTGELFF. The chain carries TRBV11-3 and TRBJ2-2, with no clear D. Germline V gene lookup returns CDR1 SGHNT and CDR2 YENEEA. The V end was cut by 2 bases, the J end by 2 bases, with 6 bases between. The CDR3 covers 14 residues.

The chain couples TRBV4-1 to TRBJ1-6; D perhaps matches TRBD1 (6 bases). This CDR3 region has 14 residues. Germline CDR1 and CDR2: MGHRA and YSYEKL. V lost 8 bases, J lost 6 bases, and 14 bases lay in between. The CDR3 protein is CASGGSVANSPLHF. Written as DNA, the CDR3 is TGCGCCAGCGGGGGCTCGGTTGCTAATTCACCCCTCCACTTT.

This clone showed up just once. This chain joins TRBV7-2 and TRBJ2-2, with 9 bases that match TRBD2. The CDR3 length is 16 residues. Germline CDR1 SGHTA, CDR2 FQGNSA. J was trimmed by 4 bases and V by 4 bases; bases with no gene match: 7. The CDR3 here is CASSSIAGVGTGELFF. The DNA for the CDR3 is TGTGCCAGCAGCTCCATAGCGGGAGTTGGCACCGGGGAGCTGTTTTTT.

This clone was detected a few times. This rearrangement joins TRBV25-1 to TRBJ1-5; 9 nucleotides match TRBD1. The CDR3 runs 14 residues. V was pared by 8 bases and J by 3 bases, with 5 bases of the junction left unmatched. The germline CDR1 and CDR2 sequences are MGHDK and SYGVNS. The CDR3 DNA sequence: TGTGCCAGCCGACAGGGGGGTCTCAATCAGCCCCAGCATTTT. Translating it yields CASRQGGLNQPQHF. The entire variable domain, with the rest obtained from reference TRBV25-1 and TRBJ1-5, is as follows: EADIYQTPRYLVIGTGKKITLECSQTMGHDKMYWYQQDPGMELHLIHYSYGVNSTEKGDLSSESTVSRIRTEHFPLTLESARPSHTSQYLCASRQGGLNQPQHFGDGTRLSIL.